Reported below is one TCR beta chain. Original processing methods: Reference gene primer amplification gave estimated nucleated cell counts. Some clones are missing from TCRdb's copy, which holds only in-frame ones; the method was immunoSEQ multiplex PCR. V and J calls and clone size are given by that table; D and trimming were obtained from the DNA. There are approximately 150,000 clones in the sample; around 83% occur only once, and roughly 1.5% lies in the top ten. This sample was taken from a study of blood T cell repertoires in COVID-19. Across the study: The samples span acute and convalescent COVID-19 from the United States, Italy and Spain. In each case, the material was cDNA or gDNA derived from T cells, B-cell-depleted T cells, or PBMCs.

Material for sequencing was peripheral blood. The TCR was taken from a human donor in a cohort sampled during active COVID-19.

CDR3 sequence reads: CASSQGLSQETQYF. CDR3 DNA: TGTGCCAGCAGCCAGGGGTTGAGCCAAGAGACCCAGTACTTC. V and J are TRBV7-6 and TRBJ2-5; TRBD1 is a possible D gene (6 bases). Germline V lookup: CDR1 SGHVS, CDR2 FNYEAQ. The CDR3 contains 14 residues. The V end lost 5 bases, the J end lost 1 base, and 11 bases lay between the germline ends.